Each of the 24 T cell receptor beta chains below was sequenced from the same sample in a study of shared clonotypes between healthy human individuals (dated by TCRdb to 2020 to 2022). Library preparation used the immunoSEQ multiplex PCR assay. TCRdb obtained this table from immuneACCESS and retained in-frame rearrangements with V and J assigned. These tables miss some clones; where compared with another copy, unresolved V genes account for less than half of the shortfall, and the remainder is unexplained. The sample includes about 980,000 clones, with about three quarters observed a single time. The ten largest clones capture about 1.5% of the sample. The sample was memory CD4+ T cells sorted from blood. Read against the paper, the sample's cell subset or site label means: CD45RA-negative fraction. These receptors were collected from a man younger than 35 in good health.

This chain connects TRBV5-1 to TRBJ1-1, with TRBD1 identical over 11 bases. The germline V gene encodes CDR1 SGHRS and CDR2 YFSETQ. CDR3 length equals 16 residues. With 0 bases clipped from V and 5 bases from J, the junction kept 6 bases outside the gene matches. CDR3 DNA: TGCGCCAGCAGCTTGGCCGGGACAGGGGGACGGACTGAAGCTTTCTTT. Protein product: CASSLAGTGGRTEAFF.

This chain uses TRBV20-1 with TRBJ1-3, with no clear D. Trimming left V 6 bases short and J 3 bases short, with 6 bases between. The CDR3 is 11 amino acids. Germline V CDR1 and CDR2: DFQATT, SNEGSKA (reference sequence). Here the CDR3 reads CSAEFGNTIYF. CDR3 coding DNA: TGCAGTGCCGAATTTGGAAACACCATATATTTT.

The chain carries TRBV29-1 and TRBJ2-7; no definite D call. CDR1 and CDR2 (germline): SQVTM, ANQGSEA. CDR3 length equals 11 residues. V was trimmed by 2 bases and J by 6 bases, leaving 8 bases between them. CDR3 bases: TGCAGCGTTGAAATCCTGACCGAGCAGTACTTC. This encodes CSVEILTEQYF.

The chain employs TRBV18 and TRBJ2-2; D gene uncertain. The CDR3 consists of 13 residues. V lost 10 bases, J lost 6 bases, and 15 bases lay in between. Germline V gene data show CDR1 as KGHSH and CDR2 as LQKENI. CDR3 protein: CATLGEVAGELFF. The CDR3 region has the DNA TGTGCCACCCTAGGTGAGGTCGCCGGGGAGCTGTTTTTT.

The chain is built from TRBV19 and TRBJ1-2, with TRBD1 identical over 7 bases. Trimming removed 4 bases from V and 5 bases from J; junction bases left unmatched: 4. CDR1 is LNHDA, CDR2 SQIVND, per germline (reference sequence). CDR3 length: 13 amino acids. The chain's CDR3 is CASSRDSRYGYTF. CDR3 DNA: TGTGCCAGTAGTAGGGACAGCAGATATGGCTACACCTTC.

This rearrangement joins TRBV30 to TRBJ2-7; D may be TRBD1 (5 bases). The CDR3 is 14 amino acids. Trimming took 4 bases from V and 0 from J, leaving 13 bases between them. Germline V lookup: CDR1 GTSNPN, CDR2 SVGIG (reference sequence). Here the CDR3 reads CAWNQGTLSYEQYF. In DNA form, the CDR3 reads TGTGCCTGGAATCAGGGAACCCTCTCCTACGAGCAGTACTTC. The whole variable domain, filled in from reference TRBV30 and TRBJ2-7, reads SQTIHQWPATLVQPVGSPLSLECTVEGTSNPNLYWYRQAAGRGLQLLFYSVGIGQISSEVPQNLSASRPQDRQFILSSKKLLLSDSGFYLCAWNQGTLSYEQYFGPGTRLTVT.

CDR3 region: CASRGGSQHGTQYF. The CDR3 coding sequence is TGTGCCAGCAGGGGGGGCAGCCAGCATGGGACCCAGTACTTC. V usage is TRBV2 and J usage is TRBJ2-5, with D perhaps matching TRBD1 or TRBD2 (6 bases each). The CDR3 has 14 amino acids. The V and J ends lost 6 bases and 7 bases respectively, with 18 bases between them. Looked up from germline, CDR1 is SNHLY and CDR2 is FYNNEI.

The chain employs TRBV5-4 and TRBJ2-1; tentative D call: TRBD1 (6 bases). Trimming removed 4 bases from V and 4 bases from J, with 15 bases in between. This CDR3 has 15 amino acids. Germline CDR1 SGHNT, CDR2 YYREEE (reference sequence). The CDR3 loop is CASSQGTGKYNEQFF. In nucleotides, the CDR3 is TGTGCCAGCAGCCAGGGGACCGGTAAATACAATGAGCAGTTCTTC. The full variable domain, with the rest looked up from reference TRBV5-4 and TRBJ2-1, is ETGVTQSPTHLIKTRGQQVTLRCSSQSGHNTVSWYQQALGQGPQFIFQYYREEENGRGNFPPRFSGLQFPNYSSELNVNALELDDSALYLCASSQGTGKYNEQFFGPGTRLTVL.

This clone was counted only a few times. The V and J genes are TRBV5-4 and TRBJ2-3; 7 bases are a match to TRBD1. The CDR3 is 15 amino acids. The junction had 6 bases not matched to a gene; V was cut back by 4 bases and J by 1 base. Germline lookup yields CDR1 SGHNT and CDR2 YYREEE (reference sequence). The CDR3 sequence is CASSRRTGRTDTQYF. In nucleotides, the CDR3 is TGTGCCAGCAGCCGCAGGACAGGCCGCACAGATACGCAGTATTTT. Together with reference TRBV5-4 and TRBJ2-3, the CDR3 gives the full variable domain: ETGVTQSPTHLIKTRGQQVTLRCSSQSGHNTVSWYQQALGQGPQFIFQYYREEENGRGNFPPRFSGLQFPNYSSELNVNALELDDSALYLCASSRRTGRTDTQYFGPGTRLTVL.

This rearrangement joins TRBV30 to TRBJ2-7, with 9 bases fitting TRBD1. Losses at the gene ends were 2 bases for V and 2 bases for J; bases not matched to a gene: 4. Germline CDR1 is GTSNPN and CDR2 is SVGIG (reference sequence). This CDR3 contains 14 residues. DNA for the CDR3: TGTGCCTGGAGTAAAGGGACAGGGACCTACGAGCAGTACTTC. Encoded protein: CAWSKGTGTYEQYF.

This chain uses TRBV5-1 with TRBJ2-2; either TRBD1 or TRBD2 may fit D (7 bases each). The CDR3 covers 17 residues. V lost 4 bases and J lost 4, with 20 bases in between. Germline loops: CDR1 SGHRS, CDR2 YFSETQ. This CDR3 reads CASSQNPTGRATGELFF. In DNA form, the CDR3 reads TGCGCCAGCAGCCAAAATCCGACAGGGAGGGCCACCGGGGAGCTGTTTTTT.

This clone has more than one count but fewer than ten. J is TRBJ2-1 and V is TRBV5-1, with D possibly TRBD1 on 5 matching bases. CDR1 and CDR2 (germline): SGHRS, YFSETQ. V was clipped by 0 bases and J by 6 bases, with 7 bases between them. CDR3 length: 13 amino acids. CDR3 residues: CASSLEGINEQFF. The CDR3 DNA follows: TGCGCCAGCAGCTTGGAGGGGATCAATGAGCAGTTCTTC.

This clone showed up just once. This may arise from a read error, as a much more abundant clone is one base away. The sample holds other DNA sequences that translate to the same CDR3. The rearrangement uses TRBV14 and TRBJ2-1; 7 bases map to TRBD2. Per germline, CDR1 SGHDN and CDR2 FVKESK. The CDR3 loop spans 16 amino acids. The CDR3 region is CASSQDGGSSYNEQFF. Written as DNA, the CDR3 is TGTGCCAGTAGCCAAGATGGCGGGAGCTCCTACAATGAGCAGTTCTTC.

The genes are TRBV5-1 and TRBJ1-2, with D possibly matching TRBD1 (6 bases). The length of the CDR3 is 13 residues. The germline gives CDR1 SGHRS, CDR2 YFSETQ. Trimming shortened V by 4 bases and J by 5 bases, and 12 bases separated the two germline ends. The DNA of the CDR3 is TGCGCCAGCAGCCAGGGGAACTCATATGGCTACACCTTC. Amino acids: CASSQGNSYGYTF.

DNA for the CDR3: TGTGCCAGCAGCTTAACCGGGAGGGCCGACGAGCAGTACTTC. Translated: CASSLTGRADEQYF. The chain is built from TRBV7-9 and TRBJ2-7; 8 bases fit TRBD2. Germline loops: CDR1 SEHNR, CDR2 FQNEAQ (reference sequence). V trimming: 2 bases; J trimming: 5 bases; junction bases outside the gene matches: 5. The CDR3 has 14 amino acids.

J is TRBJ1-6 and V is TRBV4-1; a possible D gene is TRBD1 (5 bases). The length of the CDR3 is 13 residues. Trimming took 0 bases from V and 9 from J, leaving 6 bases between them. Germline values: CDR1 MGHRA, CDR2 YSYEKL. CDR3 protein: CASSQDRVSPLHF. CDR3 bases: TGCGCCAGCAGCCAAGACAGGGTTTCACCCCTCCACTTT.

Here the CDR3 reads CASSLDRNTYNEQFF. The CDR3 DNA reads as TGTGCCAGCAGCTTAGACAGGAACACGTACAATGAGCAGTTCTTC. This rearrangement joins TRBV11-2 to TRBJ2-1; D call uncertain. The germline gives CDR1 SGHAT, CDR2 FQNNGV. This CDR3 is 15 amino acids long. V dropped 0 bases and J dropped 4 bases, with 10 bases sitting between them.

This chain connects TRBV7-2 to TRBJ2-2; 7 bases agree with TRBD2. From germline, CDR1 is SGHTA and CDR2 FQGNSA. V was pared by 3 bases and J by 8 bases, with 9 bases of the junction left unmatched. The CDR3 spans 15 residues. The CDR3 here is CASSLGGSLAGELFF. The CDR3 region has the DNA TGTGCCAGCAGCTTGGGCGGGAGTTTGGCTGGGGAGCTGTTTTTT. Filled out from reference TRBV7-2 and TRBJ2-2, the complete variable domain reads GAGVSQSPSNKVTEKGKDVELRCDPISGHTALYWYRQSLGQGLEFLIYFQGNSAPDKSGLPSDRFSAERTGGSVSTLTIQRTQQEDSAVYLCASSLGGSLAGELFFGEGSRLTVL.

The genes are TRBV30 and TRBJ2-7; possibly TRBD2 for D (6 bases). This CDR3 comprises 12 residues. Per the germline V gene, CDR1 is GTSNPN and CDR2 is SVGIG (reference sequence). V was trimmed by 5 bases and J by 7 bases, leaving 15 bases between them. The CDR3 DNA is TGTGCCTGGGGGCCGGGAGAAGGGGAGCAGTACTTC. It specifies CAWGPGEGEQYF. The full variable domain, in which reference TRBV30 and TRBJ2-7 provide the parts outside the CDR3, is SQTIHQWPATLVQPVGSPLSLECTVEGTSNPNLYWYRQAAGRGLQLLFYSVGIGQISSEVPQNLSASRPQDRQFILSSKKLLLSDSGFYLCAWGPGEGEQYFGPGTRLTVT.

The CDR3 loop reads CASSGKGLSNEQFF. The CDR3 DNA is TGTGCCAGCAGCGGAAAGGGACTATCCAATGAGCAGTTCTTC. The chain carries TRBV5-4 and TRBJ2-1; 7 nucleotides agree with TRBD2. This CDR3 has 14 amino acids. Germline CDR1 and CDR2: SGHNT and YYREEE (reference sequence). With V trimmed by 4 bases and J by 6 bases, 7 bases remained unmatched.

The CDR3 region has the DNA TGTGCCAGCAGTTCCTTGACAGGGAGGGAGACCCAGTACTTC. This sequence encodes CASSSLTGRETQYF. The genes are TRBV6-1 and TRBJ2-5, with D maybe TRBD1 (7 bases). Germline CDR1 and CDR2: MNHNS and SASEGT. V lost 5 bases and J 5 bases, leaving 15 bases between the germline ends. The CDR3 is 14 amino acids.

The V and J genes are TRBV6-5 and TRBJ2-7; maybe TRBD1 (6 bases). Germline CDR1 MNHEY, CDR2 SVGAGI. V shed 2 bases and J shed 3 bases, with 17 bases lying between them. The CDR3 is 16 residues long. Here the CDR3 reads CASSYIGAGANYEQYF. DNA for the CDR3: TGTGCCAGCAGTTACATCGGGGCAGGGGCGAACTACGAGCAGTACTTC.

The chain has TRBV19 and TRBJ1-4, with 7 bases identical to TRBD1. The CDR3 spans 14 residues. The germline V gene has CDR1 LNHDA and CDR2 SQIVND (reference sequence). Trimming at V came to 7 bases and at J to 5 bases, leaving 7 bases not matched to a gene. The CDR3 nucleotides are TGTGCCAGTAAGCAGGGACAGAACAATGAAAAACTGTTTTTT. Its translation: CASKQGQNNEKLFF.

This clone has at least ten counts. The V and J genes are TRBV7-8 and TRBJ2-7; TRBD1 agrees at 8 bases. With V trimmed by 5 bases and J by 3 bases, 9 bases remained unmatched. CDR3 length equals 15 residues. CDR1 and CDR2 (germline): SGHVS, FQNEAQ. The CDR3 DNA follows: TGTGCCAGCAGCCCCAGGGGGCAGGGTGGCTACGAGCAGTACTTC. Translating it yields CASSPRGQGGYEQYF.